Below are 18 T cell receptor beta chains sequenced from a single sample in a study of T-cell memory formation after mild COVID-19. TCRdb independently ran MiXCR on the 5' RACE reads; one entry per CDR3 protein. The table lists a few hundred thousand distinct CDR3 sequences, 25% to 30% of them singletons. Sequencing input: PBMCs or a T cell subset sorted from them (not recorded which). The receptors were sampled from an adult woman who had mild COVID-19 (a few samples of this study predate the infection). Cell type and time point are not known.

This CDR3 is CASSTGEAGELFF. The CDR3, as DNA: TGTGCCAGCAGTACAGGGGAGGCCGGGGAGCTGTTTTTT. The rearrangement joins TRBV4-2 to TRBJ2-2, with D tentatively TRBD1 (7 bases). V dropped 6 bases and J dropped 6 bases, with 11 bases sitting between them. CDR3 length equals 13 residues. Per the germline V gene, CDR1 is LGHNA and CDR2 is YNFKEQ.

The CDR3 is CASSFTVDEETQYF. As DNA, the CDR3 is TGTGCCAGCAGCTTTACGGTTGATGAAGAGACCCAGTACTTC. The gene calls are TRBV12-1 and TRBJ2-5. TRBV12-1 constitutes a pseudogene. The CDR3 runs 14 residues.

The chain has TRBV11-1 and TRBJ1-1; TRBD1 might be the D (6 bases). The germline V gene encodes CDR1 SGHAT and CDR2 FQDESV (reference sequence). The CDR3 runs 16 residues. Trimming took 5 bases from V and 1 from J, leaving 17 bases between them. DNA for the CDR3: TGTGCCAGCAGCCGAGGACAGTTGTTTCGGAACACTGAAGCTTTCTTT. It yields the protein CASSRGQLFRNTEAFF.

This clonotype has just a few counts. The V call is TRBV5-1, the J call TRBJ2-7, with a possible D match to TRBD1 (5 bases). The CDR3 consists of 13 residues. The V gene lost 0 bases and the J gene lost 3 bases, with 7 bases spanning the gap. Germline-derived CDR1 and CDR2 are SGHRS and YFSETQ. CDR3 bases: TGCGCCAGCAGCTTGGGGACACTCTACGAGCAGTACTTC. Residues: CASSLGTLYEQYF.

CDR3 nucleotide sequence: TGTGCCAGCAGTGCGACAGGGGGTACAGATACGCAGTATTTT. This translates into CASSATGGTDTQYF. This chain connects TRBV6-6 to TRBJ2-3; 9 bases align to TRBD1. Germline CDR1 is MNHNY and CDR2 is SVGAGI (reference sequence). There are 14 residues in the CDR3. Trimming removed 5 bases from V and 3 bases from J; junction bases left unmatched: 3.

This clonotype was seen many times. The chain joins TRBV20-1 to TRBJ1-5; no clear D. CDR1 is DFQATT, CDR2 SNEGSKA, per germline (reference sequence). V was shortened by 4 bases and J by 4 bases, with 14 bases between the two germline ends. The CDR3 is 14 amino acids. CDR3 region: CSATDGRENQPQHF. DNA of the CDR3: TGCAGTGCTACAGACGGCAGAGAAAATCAGCCCCAGCATTTT.

The V gene is TRBV7-9, the J gene TRBJ2-2; 8 bases agree with TRBD1. Unmatched junction bases numbered 8, after V lost 4 bases and J lost 7 bases. In germline, CDR1 is SEHNR, CDR2 FQNEAQ (reference sequence). CDR3 size: 15 residues. This CDR3 reads CASSSGQGAGGELFF. CDR3 sequence (DNA): TGTGCCAGCAGCTCCGGGCAGGGGGCCGGCGGGGAGCTGTTTTTT.

The sample holds a few counts of this clonotype. V gene TRBV4-3 combines with J gene TRBJ2-5; D may be TRBD2 (6 bases). This CDR3 contains 14 residues. The V gene's germline CDR1 is LGHNA and CDR2 YSLEER. V lost 4 bases and J lost 5, with 14 bases in between. This CDR3 reads CASSPGGVAETQYF. The DNA of the CDR3 is TGCGCCAGCAGCCCCGGGGGAGTCGCCGAGACCCAGTACTTC.

This clonotype was counted a few times. CDR3 sequence (DNA): TGTGCCAGCAGCTTCATGGCACGAGATGGCTACACCTTC. This encodes CASSFMARDGYTF. The chain uses TRBV7-9 and TRBJ1-2; D not resolved. The V gene lost 3 bases and the J gene lost 6 bases, with 11 bases spanning the gap. Germline CDR1 is SEHNR and CDR2 is FQNEAQ (reference sequence). The CDR3 loop spans 13 amino acids.

With respect to this clonotype: It may be a read error: a sequence one base away is much more abundant. The chain links TRBV6-2 or TRBV6-3 to TRBJ2-2; 10 bases line up with TRBD2. Germline trimming cut 6 bases from V and 6 bases from J; bases unmatched to any gene: 4. The CDR3 contains 14 residues. Per germline, CDR1 MNHEY and CDR2 SVGEGT. The CDR3 DNA reads as TGTGCCAGCAGACCGGGACTAGCGTCCGGGGAGCTGTTTTTT. It is translated as CASRPGLASGELFF.

This clonotype was seen only a few times. V gene TRBV5-1 combines with J gene TRBJ2-7; 10 positions agree with TRBD1. This CDR3 region has 17 residues. Germline-derived CDR1 and CDR2 are SGHRS and YFSETQ. V shed 4 bases and J 2 bases; nucleotides not matched to a gene: 12. CDR3 sequence (DNA): TGCGCCAGCAGCCTCGCGGATGGGACAGGGGACCCCTACGAGCAGTACTTC. Protein sequence: CASSLADGTGDPYEQYF.

This clonotype was seen a handful of times. The rearrangement uses TRBV9 and TRBJ2-1, with TRBD2 matching over 8 bases. Trimming cost V 1 base and J 6 bases; bases outside gene matches: 6. CDR3 length equals 15 residues. CDR1 is SGDLS, CDR2 YYNGEE, per germline. In DNA form, the CDR3 reads TGTGCCAGCAGCGTACTGTCGGGGGGGCCCAATGAGCAGTTCTTC. Its translation: CASSVLSGGPNEQFF. The full variable domain, completed using reference TRBV9 and TRBJ2-1, is DSGVTQTPKHLITATGQRVTLRCSPRSGDLSVYWYQQSLDQGLQFLIQYYNGEERAKGNILERFSAQQFPDLHSELNLSSLELGDSALYFCASSVLSGGPNEQFFGPGTRLTVL.

The V and J genes are TRBV12-3 or TRBV12-4 and TRBJ1-1; D gene uncertain. Trimming cost V 8 bases and J 4 bases, with 8 bases left between them. CDR3 size: 11 residues. The CDR3: CASAIGTEAFF. CDR3 nucleotide sequence: TGTGCCAGCGCAATTGGCACTGAAGCTTTCTTT.

This clonotype was observed a few times. The gene calls are TRBV5-6 and TRBJ1-1; tentative D call: TRBD1 (6 bases). The CDR3 has 14 residues. CDR1 is SGHDT, CDR2 YYEEEE, per germline. Trimming removed 3 bases at V and 4 bases at J, with 13 bases between. CDR3: CASSWRTVFTEAFF. As DNA, the CDR3 is TGTGCCAGCAGCTGGAGGACAGTATTCACTGAAGCTTTCTTT.

This clonotype was counted a few times. The J gene is TRBJ2-5, the V gene TRBV10-3, with 8 bases fitting TRBD2. Germline V gene sequence: CDR1 ENHRY, CDR2 SYGVKD. V shed 3 bases and J 2 bases; nucleotides not matched to a gene: 5. The CDR3 contains 15 residues. The CDR3: CAISDLVAGQETQYF. The DNA of the CDR3 is TGTGCCATCAGTGATCTGGTAGCGGGACAAGAGACCCAGTACTTC.

The genes are TRBV5-1 and TRBJ2-1; a possible D gene is TRBD2 (5 bases). CDR1 and CDR2 (germline): SGHRS, YFSETQ. The CDR3 runs to 14 residues. The germline V and J ends were trimmed by 7 bases and 1 base, with 12 bases remaining between them. As DNA, the CDR3 is TGCGCCAGCCAGGAGTCGGGATCCTACAATGAGCAGTTCTTC. This encodes CASQESGSYNEQFF.

This chain links TRBV30 with TRBJ2-1; D might be TRBD1 or TRBD2, each matching 5 bases. The CDR3 length is 17 residues. Germline CDR1 GTSNPN, CDR2 SVGIG (reference sequence). Trimming stripped 0 bases from V and 4 bases from J, with 19 bases between. The CDR3: CAWSVWDRSWLYNEQFF. In DNA form, the CDR3 reads TGTGCCTGGAGTGTATGGGACCGAAGTTGGTTATACAATGAGCAGTTCTTC.

This chain joins TRBV7-9 and TRBJ2-4; D unclear. This CDR3 has 14 amino acids. Germline CDR1 SEHNR, CDR2 FQNEAQ (reference sequence). V lost 3 bases to trimming and J lost 9 bases, with 15 bases between them. The CDR3 sequence: CASSFRDGDAIQYF. The CDR3 nucleotides read TGTGCCAGCAGCTTTAGGGATGGGGATGCCATTCAGTACTTC.